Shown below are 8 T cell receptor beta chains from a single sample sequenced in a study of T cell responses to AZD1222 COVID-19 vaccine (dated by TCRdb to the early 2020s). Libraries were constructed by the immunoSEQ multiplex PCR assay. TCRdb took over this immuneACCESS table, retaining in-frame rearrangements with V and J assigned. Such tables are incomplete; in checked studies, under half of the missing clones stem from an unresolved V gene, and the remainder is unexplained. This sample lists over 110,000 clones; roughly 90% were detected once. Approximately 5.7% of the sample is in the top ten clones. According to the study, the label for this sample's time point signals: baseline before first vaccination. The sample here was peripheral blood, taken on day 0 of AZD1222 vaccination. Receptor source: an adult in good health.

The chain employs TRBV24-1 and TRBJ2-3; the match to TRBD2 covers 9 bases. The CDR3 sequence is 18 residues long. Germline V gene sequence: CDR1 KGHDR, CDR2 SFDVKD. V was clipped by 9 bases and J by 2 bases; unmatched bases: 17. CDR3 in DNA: TGTGCCACCGCGACTAGCGGAGGGACCTTTTCCAACACAGATACGCAGTATTTT. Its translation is CATATSGGTFSNTDTQYF.

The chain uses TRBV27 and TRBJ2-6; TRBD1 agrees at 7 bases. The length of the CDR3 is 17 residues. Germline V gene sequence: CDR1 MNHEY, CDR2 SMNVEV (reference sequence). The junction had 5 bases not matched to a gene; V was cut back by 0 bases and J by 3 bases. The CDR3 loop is CASSLSGTAFGANVLTF. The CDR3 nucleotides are TGTGCCAGCAGTTTATCCGGGACAGCCTTTGGGGCCAACGTCCTGACTTTC.

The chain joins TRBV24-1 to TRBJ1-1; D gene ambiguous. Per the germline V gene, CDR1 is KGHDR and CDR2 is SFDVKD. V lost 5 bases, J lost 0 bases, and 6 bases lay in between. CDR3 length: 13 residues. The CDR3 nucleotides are TGTGCCACCAGTGGGGCCATGAACACTGAAGCTTTCTTT. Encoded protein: CATSGAMNTEAFF.

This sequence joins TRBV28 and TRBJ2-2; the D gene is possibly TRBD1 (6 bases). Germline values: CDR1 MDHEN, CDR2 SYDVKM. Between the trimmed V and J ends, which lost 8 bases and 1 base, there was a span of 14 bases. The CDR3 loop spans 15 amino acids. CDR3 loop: CASLQGYKNTGELFF. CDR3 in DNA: TGTGCCAGCCTACAGGGTTATAAGAACACCGGGGAGCTGTTTTTT.

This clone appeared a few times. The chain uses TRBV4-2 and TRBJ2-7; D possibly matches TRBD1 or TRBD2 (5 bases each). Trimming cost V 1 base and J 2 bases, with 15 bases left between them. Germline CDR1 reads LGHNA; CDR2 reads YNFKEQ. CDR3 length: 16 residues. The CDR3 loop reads CASSQVVGRDPYEQYF. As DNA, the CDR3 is TGTGCCAGCAGCCAAGTGGTTGGCAGGGACCCCTACGAGCAGTACTTC.

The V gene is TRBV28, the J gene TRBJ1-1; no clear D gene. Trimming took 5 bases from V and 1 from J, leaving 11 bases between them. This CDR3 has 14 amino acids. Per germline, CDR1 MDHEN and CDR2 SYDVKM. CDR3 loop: CASSPLDGNTEAFF. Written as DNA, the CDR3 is TGTGCCAGCAGTCCCTTGGACGGGAACACTGAAGCTTTCTTT. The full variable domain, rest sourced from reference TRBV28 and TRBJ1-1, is DVKVTQSSRYLVKRTGEKVFLECVQDMDHENMFWYRQDPGLGLRLIYFSYDVKMKEKGDIPEGYSVSREKKERFSLILESASTNQTSMYLCASSPLDGNTEAFFGQGTRLTVV.

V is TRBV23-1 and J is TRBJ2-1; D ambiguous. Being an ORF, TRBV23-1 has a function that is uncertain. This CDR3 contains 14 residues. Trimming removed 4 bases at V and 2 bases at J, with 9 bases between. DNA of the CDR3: TGCGCCAGCAGTCCCCCAGGTCCCTACAATGAGCAGTTCTTC. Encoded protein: CASSPPGPYNEQFF.

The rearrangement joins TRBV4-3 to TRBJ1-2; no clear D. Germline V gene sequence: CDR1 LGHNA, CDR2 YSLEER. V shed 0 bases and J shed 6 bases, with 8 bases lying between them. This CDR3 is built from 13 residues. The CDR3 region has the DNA TGCGCCAGCAGCCAAGATACGGGGAATGGCTACACCTTC. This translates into CASSQDTGNGYTF.